The 25 T cell receptor beta chains given below trace back to one sample, sequenced in a study of CD4 T cells in relation to SARS-CoV-2 and coronaviruses. Data came from immunoSEQ multiplex PCR; TCRdb stores just in-frame clones and leaves some out. Of some 30,000 clones listed, around 76% are singletons. Unexposed donor CD4+ T cells date from about 2011-2019, before the COVID-19 pandemic. Isolation of CD4+ T cells took place after about 10 days in culture. No antigen has been identified for these receptors. Sequences were obtained from CD4+ T cells from PBMCs, cultured in vitro. All receptors come from a human donor in good health.

The CDR3 region has the DNA TGTGCCAGCAGTGATAGGGGTCAAGATACGCAGTATTTT. Translation: CASSDRGQDTQYF. The chain has TRBV25-1 and TRBJ2-3; maybe TRBD1 (5 bases). CDR1 and CDR2 (germline): MGHDK, SYGVNS. The CDR3 runs to 13 residues. The V gene lost 3 bases and the J gene lost 5 bases, with 9 bases spanning the gap. Based on the CDR3 plus reference TRBV25-1 and TRBJ2-3, the full variable domain is EADIYQTPRYLVIGTGKKITLECSQTMGHDKMYWYQQDPGMELHLIHYSYGVNSTEKGDLSSESTVSRIRTEHFPLTLESARPSHTSQYLCASSDRGQDTQYFGPGTRLTVL.

Only one count was recorded for this clone. The V call is TRBV6-5, the J call TRBJ2-5; D remains ambiguous. The germline V gene encodes CDR1 MNHEY and CDR2 SVGAGI. The CDR3 contains 14 residues. The V gene lost 1 base and the J gene lost 5 bases, with 11 bases spanning the gap. The CDR3 sequence: CASSYLTNGETQYF. DNA of the CDR3: TGTGCCAGCAGTTACTTGACCAACGGGGAGACCCAGTACTTC.

CDR3: CASSLEQGYYEQYF. In nucleotides, the CDR3 is TGCGCCAGCAGCTTGGAACAGGGATACTACGAGCAGTACTTC. The V call is TRBV5-1, the J call TRBJ2-7; a weak D match, TRBD1 (6 bases). The length of the CDR3 is 14 residues. Germline V gene lookup returns CDR1 SGHRS and CDR2 YFSETQ. V shed 0 bases and J shed 3 bases, with 10 bases lying between them.

The V and J genes are TRBV4-3 and TRBJ2-3; D might be TRBD1 (6 bases). CDR1 is LGHNA, CDR2 YSLEER, per germline. The length of the CDR3 is 17 residues. Trimming took 0 bases from V and 7 from J, leaving 20 bases between them. Written as DNA, the CDR3 is TGCGCCAGCAGCCAAGAGACCAGGGGAGTATTCCAAAATACGCAGTATTTT. It yields the protein CASSQETRGVFQNTQYF.

This clone was found a few times. This rearrangement joins TRBV2 to TRBJ1-2; no reliable D call. The CDR3 spans 13 residues. Per the germline V gene, CDR1 is SNHLY and CDR2 is FYNNEI. V was trimmed by 5 bases and J by 5 bases, leaving 12 bases between them. This chain's CDR3 is CASSQTKQYGYTF. In DNA form, the CDR3 reads TGTGCCAGCAGTCAGACTAAACAGTATGGCTACACCTTC.

The V gene is TRBV10-3, the J gene TRBJ2-1; 9 bases are a match to TRBD1. V trimming: 6 bases; J trimming: 7 bases; junction bases outside the gene matches: 7. Germline V gives CDR1 ENHRY, CDR2 SYGVKD. This CDR3 has 14 amino acids. The CDR3 coding sequence is TGTGCCATCAGAGGGACAGGGTCGGTTAATGAGCAGTTCTTC. Protein sequence: CAIRGTGSVNEQFF.

The chain combines TRBV5-1 with TRBJ2-7; 12 positions agree with TRBD2. The junction had 4 bases not matched to a gene; V was cut back by 0 bases and J by 12 bases. Per germline, CDR1 SGHRS and CDR2 YFSETQ. The CDR3 has 13 amino acids. In DNA form, the CDR3 reads TGCGCCAGCAGCTTGGGACTAGCGGGAGATCTGTACTTC. Residues: CASSLGLAGDLYF.

The genes are TRBV5-4 and TRBJ1-5; no definite D call. The CDR3 runs 15 residues. V lost 4 bases and J 4 bases, leaving 15 bases between the germline ends. Germline V gene data show CDR1 as SGHNT and CDR2 as YYREEE (reference sequence). CDR3 coding DNA: TGTGCCAGCAGCATCGGAGGCGAGGCAAATCAGCCCCAGCATTTT. This codes for CASSIGGEANQPQHF.

This chain links TRBV5-4 with TRBJ2-5, with 8 positions matching TRBD1. The CDR3 loop spans 15 amino acids. The V gene end was trimmed by 0 bases and the J gene end by 5 bases; junction bases not matched to a gene: 6. Per the germline V gene, CDR1 is SGHNT and CDR2 is YYREEE (reference sequence). In nucleotides, the CDR3 is TGTGCCAGCAGCTTGGGGCAGGGGGCATGGGAGACCCAGTACTTC. It codes for CASSLGQGAWETQYF. The variable domain in full, completed from reference TRBV5-4 and TRBJ2-5, reads ETGVTQSPTHLIKTRGQQVTLRCSSQSGHNTVSWYQQALGQGPQFIFQYYREEENGRGNFPPRFSGLQFPNYSSELNVNALELDDSALYLCASSLGQGAWETQYFGPGTRLLVL.

This chain connects TRBV7-9 to TRBJ1-2; 7 positions match TRBD1. CDR3 length: 13 residues. Germline values: CDR1 SEHNR, CDR2 FQNEAQ (reference sequence). J lost 7 bases, V lost 5 bases, and 7 bases had no gene match. CDR3 sequence reads: CASSAQGLGGYTF. The CDR3 region has the DNA TGTGCCAGCAGCGCACAGGGGTTGGGTGGCTACACCTTC. Variable domain in full (rest from reference TRBV7-9 and TRBJ1-2): DTGVSQNPRHKITKRGQNVTFRCDPISEHNRLYWYRQTLGQGPEFLTYFQNEAQLEKSRLLSDRFSAERPKGSFSTLEIQRTEQGDSAMYLCASSAQGLGGYTFGSGTRLTVV.

The chain recombines TRBV29-1 with TRBJ2-3, with D tentatively TRBD2 (5 bases). Looked up from germline, CDR1 is SQVTM and CDR2 is ANQGSEA. This CDR3 is 14 amino acids long. V gave up 3 bases and J gave up 12 bases, with 22 bases separating them. The CDR3 region is CSVDMARVDSRQYF. The CDR3 DNA sequence: TGCAGCGTTGATATGGCCCGTGTGGACTCCCGACAGTATTTT.

The J gene is TRBJ1-2, the V gene TRBV6-6; D unclear. The V end lost 2 bases, the J end lost 4 bases, and 8 bases lay between the germline ends. This CDR3 has 13 amino acids. Germline V gene sequence: CDR1 MNHNY, CDR2 SVGAGI (reference sequence). CDR3 nucleotide sequence: TGTGCCAGCAGTTACGGTTTAGGCTATGGCTACACCTTC. Translated: CASSYGLGYGYTF.

This chain connects TRBV6-6 to TRBJ1-2; D may be TRBD1 (5 bases). This CDR3 comprises 14 residues. The V gene lost 6 bases and the J gene lost 4 bases, with 15 bases spanning the gap. Germline V lookup: CDR1 MNHNY, CDR2 SVGAGI (reference sequence). The CDR3 nucleotides are TGTGCCAGCAGACCGATCGGGACGGGCTATGGCTACACCTTC. Amino acid sequence: CASRPIGTGYGYTF.

V and J are TRBV2 and TRBJ2-1; D ambiguous. There are 14 residues in the CDR3. Trimming stripped 4 bases from V and 7 bases from J, with 14 bases between. The germline V gene encodes CDR1 SNHLY and CDR2 FYNNEI. The CDR3 sequence: CASSVDAGPNEQFF. In DNA form, the CDR3 reads TGTGCCAGCAGTGTGGATGCCGGCCCGAATGAGCAGTTCTTC.

This clone was detected a few times. The chain uses TRBV5-1 and TRBJ2-7; 8 bases are shared with TRBD1. V trimming: 1 base; J trimming: 6 bases; junction bases outside the gene matches: 6. Germline values: CDR1 SGHRS, CDR2 YFSETQ. The CDR3 runs 14 residues. The CDR3 DNA reads TGCGCCAGCAGCTTGACAGGGGGTCCGACCGAGCAGTACTTC. Translation gives CASSLTGGPTEQYF.

The chain combines TRBV3-1 (or the pseudogene TRBV3-2) with TRBJ2-7, with 7 nucleotides matching TRBD1. This CDR3 region has 14 residues. Germline V gene data show CDR1 as LGHDT and CDR2 as YNNKEL (reference sequence). The ends lost 4 bases at V and 3 bases at J; junction bases unmatched: 6. For the CDR3, the DNA is TGTGCCAGCAGCCCAGAAGGGGGCCTCTACGAGCAGTACTTC. Protein product: CASSPEGGLYEQYF.

The chain employs TRBV19 and TRBJ2-1, with a possible D match to TRBD1 (6 bases). The CDR3 is 15 residues long. The germline V gene encodes CDR1 LNHDA and CDR2 SQIVND (reference sequence). Trimming took off 9 bases at V and 7 bases at J, with 22 bases between the two ends. CDR3 DNA sequence: TGTGCCAGCCTGAAGACAGGTAGGGTCTCGAATGAGCAGTTCTTC. Translating gives CASLKTGRVSNEQFF.

V and J are TRBV3-1 (or the pseudogene TRBV3-2) and TRBJ2-3; D is undetermined. The CDR3 spans 15 residues. Germline V CDR1 and CDR2: LGHDT, YNNKEL (reference sequence). V gave up 4 bases and J gave up 1 base, with 12 bases separating them. CDR3 bases: TGTGCCAGCAGCCCCCGCCTAGGTCGCACAGATACGCAGTATTTT. Its translation: CASSPRLGRTDTQYF.

This clone has only one observation. The chain is built from TRBV5-1 and TRBJ2-5; the match to TRBD1 covers 9 bases. The ends lost 2 bases at V and 5 bases at J; junction bases unmatched: 4. The germline gives CDR1 SGHRS, CDR2 YFSETQ. The length of the CDR3 is 14 residues. CDR3 amino acids: CASSFTGGRETQYF. The CDR3 region has the DNA TGCGCCAGCAGCTTTACAGGGGGCAGGGAGACCCAGTACTTC.

CDR3 region: CASSQRAADEKLFF. Here the CDR3 DNA reads TGCGCCAGCAGCCAAAGGGCCGCCGACGAAAAACTGTTTTTT. The rearrangement links TRBV4-3 to TRBJ1-4; D is unresolved. Germline V gives CDR1 LGHNA, CDR2 YSLEER. The CDR3 has 14 residues. Trimming shortened V by 2 bases and J by 8 bases, and 12 bases separated the two germline ends.

The genes are TRBV9 and TRBJ1-1; D uncertain. The germline V gene has CDR1 SGDLS and CDR2 YYNGEE. Trimming took off 0 bases at V and 0 bases at J, with 15 bases between the two ends. This CDR3 is built from 17 residues. This CDR3 reads CASSVAPLGRLNTEAFF. The CDR3 DNA reads TGTGCCAGCAGCGTAGCCCCGTTAGGCAGACTGAACACTGAAGCTTTCTTT.

V usage is TRBV28 and J usage is TRBJ1-3, with 8 positions matching TRBD1. Germline assignment: CDR1 MDHEN and CDR2 SYDVKM. The CDR3 spans 16 residues. V gave up 4 bases and J gave up 5 bases; unmatched junction bases: 10. The CDR3 spells CASSSAGQGFRNTIYF. CDR3 bases: TGTGCCAGCAGTTCGGCCGGACAGGGTTTTCGAAACACCATATATTTT.

V usage is TRBV7-2 and J usage is TRBJ2-3, with 11 positions matching TRBD2. V trimming: 3 bases; J trimming: 1 base; junction bases outside the gene matches: 3. CDR1 is SGHTA and CDR2 is FQGNSA in the germline V gene. This CDR3 has 16 amino acids. CDR3 region: CASSFTSGGRTDTQYF. The DNA of the CDR3 is TGTGCCAGCAGCTTTACTAGCGGGGGCCGCACAGATACGCAGTATTTT.

This clone turned up a few times. In nucleotides, the CDR3 is TGTGCCAGCACCACCCGTCGGGGACAGGGATCATCCTCCTATAATTCACCCCTCCACTTT. It is translated as CASTTRRGQGSSSYNSPLHF. The V call is TRBV27, the J call TRBJ1-6; 9 bases match TRBD1. This CDR3 spans 20 amino acids. Germline V lookup: CDR1 MNHEY, CDR2 SMNVEV (reference sequence). V dropped 7 bases and J dropped 0; count of bases not matched to a gene: 16.

This clone showed up just once. This chain links TRBV4-2 with TRBJ2-3; TRBD2 agrees at 7 bases. V was pared by 0 bases and J by 4 bases, with 16 bases of the junction left unmatched. CDR3 length equals 19 residues. CDR1 and CDR2 (germline): LGHNA, YNFKEQ. The DNA for the CDR3 is TGTGCCAGCAGCCAAGATAGCCCCGAGGGCGGGAGTATCGCAGATACGCAGTATTTT. This sequence encodes CASSQDSPEGGSIADTQYF.